A single T cell receptor beta chain is shown here with its context. What it recognizes is unknown. Sequencing targeted expressed TCRB transcripts, as all isolated RNA had been reverse transcribed. Using immunoSEQ multiplex PCR, the repertoire was profiled, and TCRdb retains in-frame clones only, with some absent. In the table there are a few hundred thousand clones, roughly a tenth of which are singletons. The sample belongs to a study of beta chain features in type 1 diabetes. Study-level background: Cell yields, gender and age were similar in healthy donors and patients. Study-level findings and limits: In every one of the four CD4+ subsets, TCRB CDR3s were moderately but significantly shorter in Type 1 diabetes patients. It was among patients, rather than healthy donors, that naive, central memory and Treg TCRB repertoires appeared more similar.

Germline values: CDR1 MNHEY, CDR2 SVGAGI. V was pared by 4 bases and J by 3 bases, with 11 bases of the junction left unmatched. The length of the CDR3 is 16 residues. This TCR came from a man between 25 and 39 years old with type 1 diabetes. What was sequenced was naive CD4+ T cells from blood. The chain recombines TRBV6-5 with TRBJ2-7; 8 bases are shared with TRBD2. In DNA, the CDR3 is TGTGCCAGCAGTTCGTCCCCTCTAGCGGGTTTCTACGAGCAGTACTTC. It codes for CASSSSPLAGFYEQYF.